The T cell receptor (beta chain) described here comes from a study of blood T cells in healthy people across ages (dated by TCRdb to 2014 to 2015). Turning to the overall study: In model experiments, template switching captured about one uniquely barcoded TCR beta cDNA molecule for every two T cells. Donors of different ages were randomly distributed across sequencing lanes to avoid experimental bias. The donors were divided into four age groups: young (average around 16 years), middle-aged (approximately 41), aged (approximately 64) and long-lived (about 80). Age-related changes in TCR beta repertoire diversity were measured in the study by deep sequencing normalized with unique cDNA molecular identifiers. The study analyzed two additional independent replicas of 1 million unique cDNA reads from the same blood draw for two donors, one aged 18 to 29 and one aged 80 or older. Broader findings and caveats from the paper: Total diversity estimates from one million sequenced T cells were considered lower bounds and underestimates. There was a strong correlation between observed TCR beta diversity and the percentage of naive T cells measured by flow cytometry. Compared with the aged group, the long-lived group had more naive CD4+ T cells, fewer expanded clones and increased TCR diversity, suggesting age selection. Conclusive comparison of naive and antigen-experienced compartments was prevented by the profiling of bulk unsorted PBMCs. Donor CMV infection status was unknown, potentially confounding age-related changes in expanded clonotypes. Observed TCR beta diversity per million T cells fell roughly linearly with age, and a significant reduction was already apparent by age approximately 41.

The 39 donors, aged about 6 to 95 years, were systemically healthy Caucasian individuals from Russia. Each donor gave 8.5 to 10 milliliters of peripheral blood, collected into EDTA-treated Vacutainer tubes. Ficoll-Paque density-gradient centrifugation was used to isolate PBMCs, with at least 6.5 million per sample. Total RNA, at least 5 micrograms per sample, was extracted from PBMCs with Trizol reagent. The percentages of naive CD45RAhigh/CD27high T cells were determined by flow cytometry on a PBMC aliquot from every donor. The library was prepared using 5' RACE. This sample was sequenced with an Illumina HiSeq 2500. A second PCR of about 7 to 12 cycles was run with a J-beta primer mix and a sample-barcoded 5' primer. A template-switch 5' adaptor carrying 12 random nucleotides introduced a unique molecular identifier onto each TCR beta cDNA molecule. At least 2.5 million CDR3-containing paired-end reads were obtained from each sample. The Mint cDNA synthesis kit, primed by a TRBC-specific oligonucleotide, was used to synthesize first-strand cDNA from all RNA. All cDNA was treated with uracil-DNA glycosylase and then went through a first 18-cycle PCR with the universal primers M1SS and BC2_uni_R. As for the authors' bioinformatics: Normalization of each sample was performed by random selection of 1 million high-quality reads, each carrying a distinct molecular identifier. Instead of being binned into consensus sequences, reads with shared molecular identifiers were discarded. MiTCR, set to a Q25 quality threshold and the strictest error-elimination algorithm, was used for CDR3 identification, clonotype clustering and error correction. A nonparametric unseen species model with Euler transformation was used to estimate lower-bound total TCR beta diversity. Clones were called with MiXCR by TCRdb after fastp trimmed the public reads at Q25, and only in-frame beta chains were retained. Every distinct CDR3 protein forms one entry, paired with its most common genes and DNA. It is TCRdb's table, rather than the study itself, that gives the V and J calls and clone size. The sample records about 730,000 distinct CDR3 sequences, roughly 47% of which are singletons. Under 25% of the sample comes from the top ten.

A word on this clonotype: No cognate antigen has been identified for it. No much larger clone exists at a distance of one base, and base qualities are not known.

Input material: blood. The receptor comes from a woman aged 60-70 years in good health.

The CDR3 has the sequence CASSPAGGGEYEQYF. The bases read TGTGCCAGCTCACCGGCCGGTGGGGGAGAGTACGAGCAGTACTTC. The chain is encoded by TRBV18 joined to TRBJ2-7, with the D gene tentatively TRBD1 or TRBD2, based on 5 matching bases in each. The cysteine opens and the phenylalanine closes a CDR3 of 15 amino acids. Just the 45-base CDR3 DNA is kept, in frame starting at base 1. The germline V gene gives CDR1 as KGHSH and CDR2 as LQKENI. Trimming removed 3 bases from V and 4 bases from J, leaving 16 bases between the germline ends. The reference TRBV18 and TRBJ2-7 proteins fill in what lies around the CDR3, so the full variable domain reads NAGVMQNPRHLVRRRGQEARLRCSPMKGHSHVYWYRQLPEEGLKFMVYLQKENIIDESGMPKERFSAEFPKEGPSILRIQQVVRGDSAAYFCASSPAGGGEYEQYFGPGTRLTVT.